The sequence of this T cell receptor (beta chain) was determined in a study of CD8+ T cells in alopecia areata. Overall study: The tofacitinib course ran for 6 to 18 months and was followed by 6 months off drug.

Germline V gives CDR1 MGHRA, CDR2 YSYEKL. The length of the CDR3 is 15 residues. V lost 1 base, J lost 8 bases, and 14 bases lay in between. Patients with alopecia areata provided lesional scalp punch biopsies as well as peripheral blood. Study results and limitations: Scalp sample data also include resident alphabeta T cells from normal skin. For lesional scalp, especially alopecia totalis/universalis, clonality was higher than in normal scalp.

In the case of this clone: Its antigen is unidentified.

RNA extraction was followed by reverse transcription into cDNA, which acted as the sequencing template. Data came from immunoSEQ multiplex PCR; TCRdb stores just in-frame clones and leaves some out. There are 200,000 or so clones in the sample; around 62% occur only once, and approximately 0.5% lies in the top ten. This sequence was found in a human donor with alopecia areata. The specimen was CD4+ T cells sorted from blood, collected at week 0. V gene TRBV4-1 combines with J gene TRBJ2-2, with D possibly matching TRBD1 (5 bases). In DNA form, the CDR3 reads TGCGCCAGCAGCCAAGGCGTATTAGGGGTTGGGGAGCTGTTTTTT. Translated: CASSQGVLGVGELFF.